This is a list of T cell receptor beta chains from one sample in a study of blood T cell repertoires in COVID-19. Some clones are missing from TCRdb's copy, which holds only in-frame ones; the method was immunoSEQ multiplex PCR. This sample has more than 200,000 clones, with approximately 80% found just once. Specimen: peripheral blood. The receptors stem from a woman aged 40 to 50 who had recovered from COVID-19. Each CDR3 is given without its conserved first and last residue.

TRBV10-1	TRBJ1-2	ASSDKFRWDRFNYGYT
TRBV30	TRBJ2-2	AWNRDTGELF
TRBV2	TRBJ2-5	ASTNPGQSLAQY
TRBV24-1	TRBJ2-7	ATSDGQSEQY
TRBV18	TRBJ2-3	ASSPFQRGSTDTQY
TRBV6-5	TRBJ2-2	ASSYEGPGNTGELF
TRBV16	TRBJ2-2	ASVFDRNTGELF
TRBV2	TRBJ1-2	ASSRTGRDDMGYT
TRBV5-1	TRBJ2-3	ASSRQDFTDTQY
TRBV5-1	TRBJ2-2	ASSYGGVTGELF
TRBV6-5	TRBJ1-2	VSSRAANYGYT
TRBV27	TRBJ1-5	ASSLSRTSNQPQH
TRBV7-6	TRBJ1-4	ASSLATGNYEKLF
TRBV7-2	TRBJ1-1	ASSFTGGDTEAF
TRBV6-5	TRBJ2-7	ASTSLRGEQY
TRBV6-6	TRBJ1-1	ASSAAGSTEAF
TRBV2	TRBJ2-1	ASTYFVSSEQF
TRBV11-2	TRBJ1-1	ASSRDRLNTEAF
TRBV7-2	TRBJ1-1	ASSLGSTGTEAF
TRBV3-1/TRBV3-2	TRBJ2-3	ASSFQGTDTQY
TRBV4-3	TRBJ1-1	ASSRSDRDTEAF
TRBV18	TRBJ1-1	ASSPQGAENTEAF
TRBV19	TRBJ1-1	ASSYDRDTEAF
TRBV10-3	TRBJ1-1	AIRTSGGTEAF
TRBV18	TRBJ2-2	ASSIGLNTGELF
TRBV6-5	TRBJ1-3	ASSPTSSGNTIY
TRBV4-3	TRBJ1-2	ASSQEGQGAGGYT
TRBV5-1	TRBJ2-3	ASSSSSGADTQY
TRBV15	TRBJ2-6	ATSVSGAGANVLT
TRBV7-6	TRBJ1-1	ASSLGGEAF
TRBV20-1	TRBJ2-7	SASHRGEQY
TRBV9	TRBJ2-3	ASSPQASGGAISTDTQY
TRBV3-1/TRBV3-2	TRBJ2-7	ASSQGSGGLYWQY
TRBV7-2	TRBJ1-1	ASSSRTGGTEAF
TRBV5-1	TRBJ1-1	ASKGAMEDTEAF
TRBV2	TRBJ1-4	ASDSQGLGNEKLF
TRBV4-2	TRBJ2-3	ASSQGRGGWLY
TRBV6-2/TRBV6-3	TRBJ2-7	ASSRTSSSYEQY
TRBV15	TRBJ2-5	ATSREGGGETQY
TRBV12-3/TRBV12-4	TRBJ2-1	ASRETAYNEQF
TRBV14	TRBJ1-5	ASSHLAVPLYSNQPQH
TRBV10-3	TRBJ2-7	AISDPARDDEQY
TRBV7-9	TRBJ1-6	ASSFGDRVNSPLH
TRBV27	TRBJ2-7	ASSLYSSYEQY
TRBV7-7	TRBJ2-3	ASSLGLGSTDTQY
TRBV7-2	TRBJ2-7	ASSHGLAETYEQY
TRBV6-2/TRBV6-3	TRBJ2-7	ASSSFGGQY
TRBV19	TRBJ1-2	ASSIIPKGDTYGYT
TRBV19	TRBJ2-6	ASTTTRSSAGANVLT
TRBV11-2	TRBJ2-5	ASSVRQGGQETQY
TRBV27	TRBJ2-5	ASSPGTSGGRETQY
TRBV5-1	TRBJ2-3	ASSLGDSQDTQY
TRBV5-6	TRBJ1-5	ASSLTGLNQPQH